This T cell receptor beta chain stems from a study of T-cell reconstitution after alpha-beta-depleted transplantation in children. This clonotype was observed many times. Unique molecular identifiers were incorporated into the prepared TCRbeta library. Each CDR3 protein gets one entry after TCRdb re-called the PCR reads with MiXCR. This table has roughly 250,000 distinct CDR3 sequences, roughly 8.2% appearing once. V was trimmed by 6 bases and J by 3 bases, leaving 18 bases between them. The CDR3 has 16 amino acids. Germline CDR1 MDHEN, CDR2 SYDVKM. This receptor was obtained from a male patient younger than 18 who had a stem cell transplant for acute lymphoblastic leukemia, so the T cells may come from the graft donor. The sequencing here drew on PBMCs, mostly from graft donor cells, taken 180 days after TCRalphabeta/CD19-depleted stem cell transplant. The chain has TRBV28 and TRBJ2-4, with D hard to call. The CDR3 DNA reads TGTGCCAGCAGAATTGCCGGAGTCCCACACAAAAACATTCAGTACTTC. It translates to CASRIAGVPHKNIQYF. The whole variable domain, filled in from reference TRBV28 and TRBJ2-4, reads DVKVTQSSRYLVKRTGEKVFLECVQDMDHENMFWYRQDPGLGLRLIYFSYDVKMKEKGDIPEGYSVSREKKERFSLILESASTNQTSMYLCASRIAGVPHKNIQYFGAGTRLSVL.